A single sample is the source of the 20 T cell receptor beta chains below, sequenced in a study of blood T cell repertoires in COVID-19. Libraries were prepared by immunoSEQ multiplex PCR; TCRdb keeps only in-frame clonotypes and omits some of them. This table holds over 150,000 clones, 80% to 85% found once. The sample consisted of peripheral blood. These receptors originate from a man aged 18 to 29 with active or convalescent COVID-19.

In regard to this clone: This specimen includes other DNA sequences encoding the same CDR3. This chain joins TRBV7-2 and TRBJ2-7, with D unclear. There are 14 residues in the CDR3. V dropped 1 base and J dropped 1 base, with 8 bases sitting between them. Germline V gene lookup returns CDR1 SGHTA and CDR2 FQGNSA. CDR3 DNA: TGTGCCAGCAGCTTAGTCTCCGGTTCCTACGAGCAGTACTTC. Amino acids: CASSLVSGSYEQYF.

The J gene is TRBJ2-5, the V gene TRBV5-1, with TRBD1 identical over 8 bases. Germline lookup yields CDR1 SGHRS and CDR2 YFSETQ. V dropped 2 bases and J dropped 1; count of bases not matched to a gene: 1. The CDR3 is 14 residues long. CDR3 bases: TGCGCCAGCAGCTTCCAGGGGGCCCAAGAGACCCAGTACTTC. Amino acid sequence: CASSFQGAQETQYF.

This chain connects TRBV2 to TRBJ2-7; a possible D gene is TRBD1 (6 bases). The CDR3 totals 13 residues. Germline V lookup: CDR1 SNHLY, CDR2 FYNNEI. Trimming took 9 bases from V and 2 from J, leaving 14 bases between them. CDR3 amino acids: CASRGYYPYEQYF. CDR3 nucleotides: TGTGCCAGTAGGGGGTACTACCCCTACGAGCAGTACTTC.

The gene calls are TRBV7-3 and TRBJ2-1; no firm D call. The germline V gene has CDR1 SGHTA and CDR2 FQGTGA. The CDR3 is 15 amino acids. V lost 0 bases, J lost 3 bases, and 9 bases lay in between. The CDR3 reads CASSLTGSNYNEQFF. In nucleotides, the CDR3 is TGTGCCAGCAGCTTAACTGGCTCGAACTACAATGAGCAGTTCTTC. Combining the CDR3 with reference TRBV7-3 and TRBJ2-1 gives the whole variable domain GAGVSQTPSNKVTEKGKYVELRCDPISGHTALYWYRQSLGQGPEFLIYFQGTGAADDSGLPNDRFFAVRPEGSVSTLKIQRTERGDSAVYLCASSLTGSNYNEQFFGPGTRLTVL.

The V call is TRBV6-5, the J call TRBJ1-1, with a tentative D call TRBD1 (5 bases). The CDR3 covers 11 residues. Germline V gene sequence: CDR1 MNHEY, CDR2 SVGAGI. The V gene lost 8 bases and the J gene lost 7 bases, with 11 bases spanning the gap. CDR3 nucleotides: TGTGCCAGCGTTCGACAGCTTGAAGCTTTCTTT. The encoded protein is CASVRQLEAFF.

Regarding this clone: The sample holds other DNA sequences that translate to the same CDR3. CDR3 sequence (DNA): TGTGCCAGCAGCCAAGCGGGGGGGGGCGAGCAGTACTTC. Residues: CASSQAGGGEQYF. This chain joins TRBV3-1 (or the pseudogene TRBV3-2) and TRBJ2-7, with TRBD2 matching over 8 bases. The length of the CDR3 is 13 residues. The V and J ends lost 1 base and 6 bases, in that order; junction bases with no gene match: 2. Germline assignment: CDR1 LGHDT and CDR2 YNNKEL (reference sequence).

The rearrangement links TRBV3-1 (or the pseudogene TRBV3-2) to TRBJ2-3, with D possibly being TRBD2 (6 bases). V was cut by 4 bases and J by 2 bases, with 10 bases left in between. The CDR3 runs to 14 residues. From germline, CDR1 is LGHDT and CDR2 YNNKEL (reference sequence). CDR3 loop: CASSLPGVTDTQYF. The CDR3 nucleotides read TGTGCCAGCAGCCTTCCGGGGGTCACAGATACGCAGTATTTT.

V gene TRBV11-3 combines with J gene TRBJ2-2; D gene ambiguous. The CDR3 extends over 12 amino acids. V lost 0 bases and J 8 bases, leaving 4 bases between the germline ends. Germline values: CDR1 SGHNT, CDR2 YENEEA. CDR3 coding DNA: TGTGCCAGCAGCTTAGAAACAGGGGAGCTGTTTTTT. Protein sequence: CASSLETGELFF.

This clone appeared a single time. The rearrangement uses TRBV19 and TRBJ2-2; 7 positions match TRBD2. This CDR3 comprises 14 residues. CDR1 is LNHDA, CDR2 SQIVND, per germline (reference sequence). The J segment lost 0 bases and the V segment lost 7 bases, leaving 2 bases of the junction unmatched. CDR3 bases: TGTGCCAGTAATGGGGGGGCGAACACCGGGGAGCTGTTTTTT. It specifies CASNGGANTGELFF.

This chain uses TRBV2 with TRBJ1-1; perhaps TRBD1 as D (6 bases). Germline values: CDR1 SNHLY, CDR2 FYNNEI. CDR3 length: 14 amino acids. Trimming shortened V by 7 bases and J by 5 bases, and 17 bases separated the two germline ends. The CDR3 DNA reads as TGTGCCAGCACAAAAACAGGGATTGTTACTGAAGCTTTCTTT. Residues: CASTKTGIVTEAFF. The full variable domain, rest sourced from reference TRBV2 and TRBJ1-1, is EPEVTQTPSHQVTQMGQEVILRCVPISNHLYFYWYRQILGQKVEFLVSFYNNEISEKSEIFDDQFSVERPDGSNFTLKIRSTKLEDSAMYFCASTKTGIVTEAFFGQGTRLTVV.

The rearrangement links TRBV18 to TRBJ2-7; TRBD2 agrees at 8 bases. Germline CDR1 KGHSH, CDR2 LQKENI. V was pared by 5 bases and J by 0 bases, with 3 bases of the junction left unmatched. The CDR3 is 14 amino acids. In nucleotides, the CDR3 is TGTGCCAGCTCAGCCGGGACTAGCTCCTACGAGCAGTACTTC. It specifies CASSAGTSSYEQYF.

This chain connects TRBV5-1 to TRBJ1-6, with a possible D match to TRBD1 (6 bases). V was clipped by 4 bases and J by 7 bases, with 18 bases between them. CDR3 size: 16 residues. The V gene's germline CDR1 is SGHRS and CDR2 YFSETQ. The chain's CDR3 is CASSLRPGGGNSPLHF. The CDR3 coding sequence is TGCGCCAGCAGCCTACGTCCGGGGGGCGGAAATTCACCCCTCCACTTT. The full variable domain, with the rest looked up from reference TRBV5-1 and TRBJ1-6, is KAGVTQTPRYLIKTRGQQVTLSCSPISGHRSVSWYQQTPGQGLQFLFEYFSETQRNKGNFPGRFSGRQFSNSRSEMNVSTLELGDSALYLCASSLRPGGGNSPLHFGNGTRLTVT.

The chain couples TRBV5-1 to TRBJ2-5; D is ambiguous. Germline loops: CDR1 SGHRS, CDR2 YFSETQ. With 5 bases removed from V and 3 bases from J, the gap between germline ends came to 8 bases. There are 12 residues in the CDR3. The DNA of the CDR3 is TGCGCCAGCAGGCACCAGGAAGAGACCCAGTACTTC. Protein sequence: CASRHQEETQYF.

The chain recombines TRBV10-3 with TRBJ2-1; 11 bases align to TRBD2. Trimming removed 10 bases from V and 5 bases from J; junction bases left unmatched: 7. The germline V gene has CDR1 ENHRY and CDR2 SYGVKD. The CDR3 has 14 residues. This CDR3 reads CATRLAGPNNEQFF. The CDR3, as DNA: TGTGCCACCCGACTAGCGGGACCTAACAATGAGCAGTTCTTC.

This rearrangement joins TRBV5-5 to TRBJ1-1, with 7 nucleotides matching TRBD1. Germline loops: CDR1 SGHKS, CDR2 YYEKEE (reference sequence). Trimming at V came to 2 bases and at J to 5 bases, leaving 12 bases not matched to a gene. The CDR3 loop spans 16 amino acids. CDR3 coding DNA: TGTGCCAGCAGCTTCTTGGTCGGGACAGCTATAACTGAAGCTTTCTTT. Protein sequence: CASSFLVGTAITEAFF.

Comments on this clone: Other nucleotide sequences in the sample specify the same CDR3. The gene calls are TRBV7-2 and TRBJ2-7, with 8 bases identical to TRBD2. Germline V gives CDR1 SGHTA, CDR2 FQGNSA. The CDR3 extends over 15 amino acids. Germline trimming cut 0 bases from V and 0 bases from J; bases unmatched to any gene: 1. CDR3 in DNA: TGTGCCAGCAGCTTAGCCGGGACTAGCTCCTACGAGCAGTACTTC. Its translation: CASSLAGTSSYEQYF. The full variable domain, completed using reference TRBV7-2 and TRBJ2-7, is GAGVSQSPSNKVTEKGKDVELRCDPISGHTALYWYRQSLGQGLEFLIYFQGNSAPDKSGLPSDRFSAERTGGSVSTLTIQRTQQEDSAVYLCASSLAGTSSYEQYFGPGTRLTVT.

V gene TRBV5-1 combines with J gene TRBJ2-7; TRBD2 matches at 8 bases. The V gene end was trimmed by 0 bases and the J gene end by 4 bases; junction bases not matched to a gene: 6. The germline V gene encodes CDR1 SGHRS and CDR2 YFSETQ. This CDR3 is 15 amino acids long. The CDR3 DNA sequence: TGCGCCAGCAGCTTGGGCCCTAGCGGGTCGTACGAGCAGTACTTC. Protein sequence: CASSLGPSGSYEQYF.

The chain has TRBV23-1 and TRBJ1-3; D unresolved. TRBV23-1 falls under the ORF class, with uncertain function. Trimming took 3 bases from V and 0 from J, leaving 9 bases between them. The CDR3 covers 15 residues. CDR3 DNA: TGCGCCAGCAGTCAGGGCCGACGCTCTGGAAACACCATATATTTT. Translation gives CASSQGRRSGNTIYF.

This chain connects TRBV11-2 to TRBJ1-1; 8 bases fit TRBD1. J was trimmed by 5 bases and V by 5 bases; bases with no gene match: 13. The CDR3 totals 16 residues. Germline CDR1 reads SGHAT; CDR2 reads FQNNGV. CDR3: CASSRIRGLGRTEAFF. In DNA form, the CDR3 reads TGTGCCAGCAGCCGTATCAGGGGGCTGGGAAGGACTGAAGCTTTCTTT.

The chain is built from TRBV19 and TRBJ2-2; a weak D match, TRBD2 (5 bases). V lost 5 bases and J lost 6, with 19 bases in between. The CDR3 length is 16 residues. CDR1 and CDR2 (germline): LNHDA, SQIVND (reference sequence). The CDR3 spells CASSGDWEFRPGELFF. The CDR3 region has the DNA TGTGCCAGTAGTGGTGATTGGGAGTTTCGGCCCGGGGAGCTGTTTTTT. The entire variable domain, with the rest obtained from reference TRBV19 and TRBJ2-2, is as follows: DGGITQSPKYLFRKEGQNVTLSCEQNLNHDAMYWYRQDPGQGLRLIYYSQIVNDFQKGDIAEGYSVSREKKESFPLTVTSAQKNPTAFYLCASSGDWEFRPGELFFGEGSRLTVL.